These T cell receptor beta chains were read from a single sample in a study of blood T cell repertoires in COVID-19. Clones were read by immunoSEQ multiplex PCR, and TCRdb kept only the in-frame ones, dropping some. Of about 120,000 clones in the sample, approximately 91% were seen once. Sequencing was done on a sample of peripheral blood. Receptors were obtained from a woman aged 80 or over with acute or convalescent COVID-19. The CDR3 runs from the conserved cysteine through the conserved F or W. The order of the fields is V gene, D gene, J gene, clone size, CDR3 protein, CDR3 DNA. D genes are given only for firm matches. Clone size, where shown, is once, few, many, or a class for clones that have expanded.

TRBV18	NA	TRBJ1-1	NA	CASSTGETEAFF	TGTGCCAGCTCAACGGGGGAAACTGAAGCTTTCTTT
TRBV6-4	NA	TRBJ2-5	NA	CASIPQYQETQYF	TGTGCCAGCATTCCTCAGTATCAAGAGACCCAGTACTTC
TRBV5-6	TRBD1	TRBJ2-7	NA	CASTVVWTGGDEQYF	TGTGCCAGCACCGTTGTATGGACAGGGGGCGACGAGCAGTACTTC
TRBV6-4	TRBD2	TRBJ2-1	once	CASSLAGSYNEQFF	TGTGCCAGCAGTTTAGCGGGCTCCTACAATGAGCAGTTCTTC
TRBV6-1	NA	TRBJ2-7	NA	CASSELGHDEQYF	TGTGCCAGCAGTGAACTGGGCCATGACGAGCAGTACTTC
TRBV24-1	NA	TRBJ1-2	NA	CATRESAAGGYTF	TGTGCCACCAGGGAAAGTGCAGCGGGAGGCTACACCTTC
TRBV3-1/TRBV3-2	TRBD2	TRBJ2-1	once	CASSRLRLAGGYNEQFF	TGTGCCAGCAGCCGACTCCGACTAGCGGGGGGATACAATGAGCAGTTCTTC
TRBV5-1	TRBD2	TRBJ2-5	once	CASSSSGSSQETQYF	TGCGCCAGCAGCTCCAGCGGGAGCTCTCAAGAGACCCAGTACTTC
TRBV11-2	TRBD1	TRBJ1-6	NA	CASSLAGTGATLHF	TGTGCCAGCAGCTTAGCGGGCACAGGGGCCACCCTCCACTTT
TRBV19	NA	TRBJ2-2	NA	CASSIVRGPNTGELFF	TGTGCCAGTAGTATAGTACGAGGGCCTAACACCGGGGAGCTGTTTTTT
TRBV5-1	TRBD1	TRBJ1-2	NA	CASSLGPGTGGSYGYTF	TGCGCCAGCAGCTTGGGGCCCGGGACAGGGGGCAGTTATGGCTACACCTTC
TRBV10-3	TRBD1	TRBJ1-1	NA	CAINTGANTEAFF	TGTGCCATAAACACAGGGGCGAACACTGAAGCTTTCTTT
TRBV27	NA	TRBJ1-6	NA	CASSPRTLRGSPLHF	TGTGCCAGCAGTCCCCGGACACTCAGGGGTTCACCCCTCCACTTT
TRBV18	TRBD1	TRBJ1-2	NA	CASSPGQNYGYTF	TGTGCCAGCTCACCGGGACAGAACTATGGCTACACCTTC
TRBV29-1	NA	TRBJ2-7	NA	CSVEGAEGSYEQYF	TGCAGCGTTGAGGGAGCGGAGGGTTCCTACGAGCAGTACTTC
TRBV7-9	NA	TRBJ1-3	NA	CASSFSGTGSSGNTIYF	TGTGCCAGCAGCTTTTCCGGGACTGGCAGCTCTGGAAACACCATATATTTT
TRBV25-1	TRBD2	TRBJ2-1	NA	CASSVAGGYNEQFF	TGTGCCAGCAGCGTAGCGGGAGGCTACAATGAGCAGTTCTTC
TRBV15	TRBD1	TRBJ1-4	NA	CATSRVGTGSEKLFF	TGTGCCACCAGCAGAGTAGGGACAGGGAGTGAAAAACTGTTTTTT
TRBV27	NA	TRBJ1-5	NA	CASSLLEDQPQHF	TGTGCCAGCAGTTTACTAGAGGATCAGCCCCAGCATTTT
TRBV28	NA	TRBJ1-6	NA	CASSLKGIWVDSPLHF	TGTGCCAGCAGTTTGAAGGGGATATGGGTGGATTCACCCCTCCACTTT
TRBV5-1	TRBD2	TRBJ2-7	NA	CASSIQPSGSSYEQYF	TGCGCCAGCAGCATACAACCTAGCGGAAGCTCCTACGAGCAGTACTTC
TRBV5-5	NA	TRBJ1-6	NA	CASSRTVYNSPLHF	TGTGCCAGCAGCCGGACAGTTTATAATTCACCCCTCCACTTT
TRBV4-2	TRBD1	TRBJ1-1	NA	CASSHHTGQGYTEAFF	TGTGCCAGCAGCCACCACACCGGACAGGGTTACACTGAAGCTTTCTTT
TRBV10-3	TRBD1	TRBJ1-2	NA	CAISGGAGTGGKTNYGYTF	TGTGCCATCAGTGGTGGCGCCGGGACAGGGGGAAAAACTAACTATGGCTACACCTTC
TRBV6-2/TRBV6-3	TRBD1	TRBJ2-6	NA	CASSYSTGYGSGANVLTF	TGTGCCAGCAGTTACTCGACAGGGTACGGCTCTGGGGCCAACGTCCTGACTTTC
TRBV10-2	NA	TRBJ1-2	NA	CAAQGGNYGYTF	TGCGCCGCCCAGGGAGGGAACTATGGCTACACCTTC
TRBV4-1	NA	TRBJ2-2	once	CASSQAARTGELFF	TGCGCCAGCAGCCAAGCGGCGAGGACCGGGGAGCTGTTTTTT
TRBV7-8	TRBD2	TRBJ2-1	NA	CASSFPGLGPDNEQFF	TGTGCCAGCAGCTTTCCCGGACTAGGACCCGACAATGAGCAGTTCTTC
TRBV5-1	TRBD1	TRBJ2-2	NA	CASSSQGSSNTGELFF	TGCGCCAGCAGCTCACAGGGGTCCTCGAACACCGGGGAGCTGTTTTTT
TRBV7-8	NA	TRBJ2-1	NA	CASSFSDYSSYNEQFF	TGTGCCAGCAGCTTTAGTGACTATAGCTCCTACAATGAGCAGTTCTTC
TRBV5-6	TRBD1	TRBJ2-5	NA	CASSLGGFRGETQYF	TGTGCCAGCAGCTTGGGAGGGTTCAGGGGGGAGACCCAGTACTTC
TRBV13	TRBD2	TRBJ2-1	NA	CASRRGGSEQFF	TGTGCCAGCAGACGGGGGGGCAGTGAGCAGTTCTTC
TRBV18	TRBD1	TRBJ1-1	few	CASSPPGQGEAFF	TGTGCCAGCTCACCTCCGGGACAGGGAGAAGCTTTCTTT
TRBV12-3/TRBV12-4	TRBD1	TRBJ1-1	NA	CASSLQGAHAFF	TGTGCCAGCAGTTTACAGGGGGCTCACGCTTTCTTT
TRBV7-2	TRBD1	TRBJ1-6	NA	CASSLGAQGDSPLHF	TGTGCCAGCAGCTTAGGTGCCCAGGGGGATTCACCCCTCCACTTT
TRBV7-9	TRBD2	TRBJ2-1	NA	CASSQGASGRDYEQFF	TGTGCCAGCAGCCAAGGTGCTAGCGGGAGGGACTATGAGCAGTTCTTC
TRBV6-5	TRBD1	TRBJ1-1	few	CASRTGWQNTEAFF	TGTGCCAGCAGGACAGGGTGGCAGAACACTGAAGCTTTCTTT
TRBV10-3	NA	TRBJ2-5	NA	CAISTKGGIGTQYF	TGTGCCATCAGTACAAAGGGGGGGATCGGGACCCAGTACTTC
TRBV9	NA	TRBJ1-4	once	CANSVAGGLGTNEKLFF	TGTGCCAACAGCGTAGCGGGGGGGCTCGGAACTAATGAAAAACTGTTTTTT
TRBV7-3	TRBD2	TRBJ2-7	few	CASSILAGTAYEQYF	TGTGCCAGCAGCATTCTAGCGGGAACCGCCTACGAGCAGTACTTC
TRBV2	TRBD1	TRBJ1-5	NA	CASRPGQVQPQHF	TGTGCCAGCAGACCGGGACAGGTTCAGCCCCAGCATTTT
TRBV11-3	NA	TRBJ2-1	NA	CASSLDTGSNEQFF	TGTGCCAGCAGCTTAGATACAGGGAGCAATGAGCAGTTCTTC
TRBV9	TRBD2	TRBJ2-4	NA	CASSAGGDLAKNIQYF	TGTGCCAGCAGCGCTGGGGGGGACTTAGCCAAAAACATTCAGTACTTC
TRBV20-1	NA	TRBJ2-5	NA	CSASKVTGGETQYF	TGCAGTGCTAGTAAGGTCACCGGCGGGGAGACCCAGTACTTC
TRBV4-1	NA	TRBJ2-1	NA	CASSQRSETYNEQFF	TGCGCCAGCAGCCAGCGCTCCGAGACCTACAATGAGCAGTTCTTC
TRBV6-5	TRBD1	TRBJ2-1	NA	CASSRTGTGVDEQFF	TGTGCCAGCAGCCGAACCGGGACAGGGGTCGATGAGCAGTTCTTC
TRBV15	NA	TRBJ2-3	NA	CATSRVGGVSTQYF	TGTGCCACCAGCAGAGTAGGGGGGGTGTCGACGCAGTATTTT
TRBV2	NA	TRBJ1-5	NA	CASSVQDQPQHF	TGTGCCAGCAGTGTTCAGGATCAGCCCCAGCATTTT
TRBV28	NA	TRBJ2-7	NA	CASTKGHLSSYEQYF	TGTGCCAGCACCAAGGGGCACCTTAGCTCCTACGAGCAGTACTTC
TRBV30	NA	TRBJ1-1	NA	CAWSVGGAVDTEAFF	TGTGCCTGGAGCGTGGGGGGGGCAGTGGACACTGAAGCTTTCTTT
TRBV3-1/TRBV3-2	NA	TRBJ2-1	NA	CASSPSGNYNEQFF	TGTGCCAGCAGCCCGTCGGGGAATTACAATGAGCAGTTCTTC